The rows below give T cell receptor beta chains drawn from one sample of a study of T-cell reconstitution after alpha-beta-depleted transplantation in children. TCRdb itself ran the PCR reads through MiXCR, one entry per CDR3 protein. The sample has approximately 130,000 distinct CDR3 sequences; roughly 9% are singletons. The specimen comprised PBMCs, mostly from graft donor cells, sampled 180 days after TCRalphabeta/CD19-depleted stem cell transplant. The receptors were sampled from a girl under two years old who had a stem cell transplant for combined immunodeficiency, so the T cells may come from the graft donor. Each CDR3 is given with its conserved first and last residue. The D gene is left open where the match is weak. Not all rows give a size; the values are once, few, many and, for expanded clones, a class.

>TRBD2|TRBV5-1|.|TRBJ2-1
CASSLLGGTSLNYNEQFF
TGCGCCAGCAGCCTCCTTGGCGGGACTAGCTTGAACTACAATGAGCAGTTCTTC
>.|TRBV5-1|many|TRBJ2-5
CASSLNSAGETQYF
TGCGCCAGCAGCTTAAACTCCGCGGGAGAGACCCAGTACTTC
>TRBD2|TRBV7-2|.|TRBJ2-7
CASSLRIAGASYEQYF
TGTGCCAGCAGCTTGAGAATAGCGGGAGCCTCCTACGAGCAGTACTTC
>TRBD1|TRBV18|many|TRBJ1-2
CASSPPGTAWYGYTF
TGTGCCAGCTCACCACCTGGGACAGCTTGGTATGGCTACACCTTC
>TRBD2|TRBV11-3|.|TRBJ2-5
CASSSIWLAGEEETQYF
TGTGCCAGCAGCTCAATATGGCTAGCGGGAGAGGAAGAGACCCAGTACTTC
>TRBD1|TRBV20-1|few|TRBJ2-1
CSATRDRLNTYNEQFF
TGCAGTGCTACCCGGGACAGATTAAATACCTACAATGAGCAGTTCTTC
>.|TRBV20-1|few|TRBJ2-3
CSARVDGSGTDTQYF
TGCAGTGCTAGAGTGGACGGGTCTGGCACAGATACGCAGTATTTT
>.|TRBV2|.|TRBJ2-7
CASSNPGLPDEQYF
TGTGCCAGCAGCAACCCGGGACTGCCCGACGAGCAGTACTTC
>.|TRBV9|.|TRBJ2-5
CASSATPGVTTRETQYF
TGTGCCAGCAGCGCCACCCCAGGGGTCACCACGCGAGAGACCCAGTACTTC
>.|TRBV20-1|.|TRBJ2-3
CSASRQGGGDTQYF
TGCAGTGCTAGCCGACAGGGAGGGGGAGATACGCAGTATTTT
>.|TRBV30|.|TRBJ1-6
CAWSLTWESPLHF
TGTGCCTGGAGTCTGACATGGGAGTCACCCCTCCACTTT
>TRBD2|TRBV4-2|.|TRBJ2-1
CASSRPKRTSRMGYNEQFF
TGTGCCAGCAGCCGCCCAAAGAGGACTAGCCGGATGGGGTACAATGAGCAGTTCTTC
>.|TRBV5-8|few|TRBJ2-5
CASSPASRAQYF
TGTGCCAGCAGCCCTGCTTCTAGGGCCCAGTACTTC
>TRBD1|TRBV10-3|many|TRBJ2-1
CAIMDRGTYNEQFF
TGTGCCATCATGGACAGGGGGACGTACAATGAGCAGTTCTTC
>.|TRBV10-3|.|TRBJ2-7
CAISTGTIYEQYF
TGTGCCATCAGCACCGGGACCATCTACGAGCAGTACTTC
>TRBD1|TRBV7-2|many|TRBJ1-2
CASSPRTGHGYTF
TGTGCCAGCAGCCCAAGGACAGGGCATGGCTACACCTTC
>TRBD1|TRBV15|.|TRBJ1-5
CATSRDRVNQPQHF
TGTGCCACCAGCAGGGACAGGGTTAATCAGCCCCAGCATTTT
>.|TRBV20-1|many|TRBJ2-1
CSAPVGPFSYNEQFF
TGCAGTGCTCCCGTGGGACCGTTCTCCTACAATGAGCAGTTCTTC
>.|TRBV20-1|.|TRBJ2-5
CSVEFPRQETQYF
TGCAGTGTCGAGTTTCCACGACAAGAGACCCAGTACTTC
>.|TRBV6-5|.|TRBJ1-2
CASSYSTGRSNYGYTF
TGTGCCAGCAGTTACTCTACAGGGAGGTCCAACTATGGCTACACCTTC
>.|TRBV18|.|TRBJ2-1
CASSELPLGNEQFF
TGTGCCAGCTCAGAACTGCCCCTGGGCAATGAGCAGTTCTTC
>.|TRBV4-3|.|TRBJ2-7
CASSQAGRREQYF
TGCGCCAGCAGCCAAGCCGGGCGGCGCGAGCAGTACTTC
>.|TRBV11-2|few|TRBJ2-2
CASGPGELFF
TGTGCCAGCGGGCCCGGGGAGCTGTTTTTT